The 11 T cell receptor beta chains in this list originate from one sample, sequenced in a study of T cells in Graves' hyperthyroidism and ophthalmopathy. Amplification of TCR beta CDR3 regions used RNA as the template. First-round RT-PCR targeting the TCR CDR3 was performed with the HTBI primer set. One entry per CDR3 protein, called by TCRdb with MiXCR from the multiplex PCR reads. The profile covers approximately 370,000 distinct CDR3 sequences, with approximately 18% appearing a single time and approximately 30% taken by the ten largest. What was sequenced was blood. All receptors derive from a woman aged 25 to 39 with Graves' hyperthyroidism that later progressed to Graves' ophthalmopathy.

This clonotype was found many times. CDR3 loop: CASSLYTGNGLGPLHF. Written as DNA, the CDR3 is TGTGCCAGCAGTTTGTACACAGGGAACGGCTTGGGACCCCTCCACTTT. The rearrangement links TRBV27 to TRBJ1-6; D perhaps matches TRBD1 (6 bases). Trimming shortened V by 3 bases and J by 12 bases, and 21 bases separated the two germline ends. From germline, CDR1 is MNHEY and CDR2 SMNVEV (reference sequence). This CDR3 comprises 16 residues.

This clonotype was seen ten or more times. The gene calls are TRBV2 and TRBJ2-5, with D possibly matching TRBD2 (6 bases). The CDR3 runs 14 residues. The germline V and J ends were trimmed by 4 bases and 9 bases, with 18 bases remaining between them. Germline CDR1 reads SNHLY; CDR2 reads FYNNEI. Here the CDR3 reads CASSAWGRLGPQYF. The CDR3 region has the DNA TGTGCCAGCAGTGCTTGGGGCCGACTAGGGCCCCAGTACTTC.

This clonotype appeared many times. The V gene is TRBV28, the J gene TRBJ2-1; tentative D call: TRBD2 (6 bases). The V end was cut by 6 bases, the J end by 8 bases, with 14 bases between. The CDR3 has 13 amino acids. Germline CDR1 reads MDHEN; CDR2 reads SYDVKM. The CDR3 DNA reads as TGTGCCAGCAGGGAGGGTAGCGAGGATGAGCAGTTCTTC. Translated: CASREGSEDEQFF.

The chain has TRBV12-3 or TRBV12-4 and TRBJ2-7, with 11 bases lining up with TRBD2. This CDR3 is built from 16 residues. Unmatched junction bases numbered 12, after V lost 6 bases and J lost 5 bases. The CDR3 DNA reads as TGTGCCAGCAGCCCCATTTCGACTAGCGGGACCCACGAGCAGTACTTC. Translated: CASSPISTSGTHEQYF.

The chain uses TRBV5-1 and TRBJ1-1, with D possibly TRBD1 on 6 matching bases. Germline CDR1 is SGHRS and CDR2 is YFSETQ. The CDR3 totals 13 residues. V lost 7 bases to trimming and J lost 2 bases, with 12 bases between them. The CDR3 here is CASQDRTNTEAFF. CDR3 nucleotide sequence: TGCGCCAGCCAGGACAGAACTAACACTGAAGCTTTCTTT.

This chain links TRBV7-8 with TRBJ1-1, with TRBD1 identical over 11 bases. This CDR3 is 14 amino acids long. V lost 5 bases, J lost 6 bases, and 5 bases stayed unmatched. Per germline, CDR1 SGHVS and CDR2 FQNEAQ. In DNA form, the CDR3 reads TGTGCCAGCAGCCGAGGGACAGGGGGGGCTGAAGCTTTCTTT. Encoded protein: CASSRGTGGAEAFF.

The table lists this clonotype with many counts. This chain links TRBV2 with TRBJ2-7, with 7 bases identical to TRBD1. The CDR3 is 13 amino acids. With 7 bases clipped from V and 1 base from J, the junction kept 4 bases outside the gene matches. CDR1 and CDR2 (germline): SNHLY, FYNNEI. The CDR3 DNA follows: TGTGCCAGCAATGGACAGGAGTCCTACGAGCAGTACTTC. It translates to CASNGQESYEQYF. The variable domain in full, completed from reference TRBV2 and TRBJ2-7, reads EPEVTQTPSHQVTQMGQEVILRCVPISNHLYFYWYRQILGQKVEFLVSFYNNEISEKSEIFDDQFSVERPDGSNFTLKIRSTKLEDSAMYFCASNGQESYEQYFGPGTRLTVT.

CDR3 residues: CASSPGTSGTADTQYF. For the CDR3, the DNA is TGTGCCAGCAGCCCTGGGACTAGCGGGACCGCAGATACGCAGTATTTT. The chain is built from TRBV11-3 and TRBJ2-3; 13 bases map to TRBD2. V was clipped by 5 bases and J by 4 bases; unmatched bases: 6. The CDR3 is 16 residues long. In germline, CDR1 is SGHNT, CDR2 YENEEA.

This clonotype has at least ten counts. The J gene is TRBJ1-1, the V gene TRBV6-1; D may be TRBD1 (5 bases). Germline V gene sequence: CDR1 MNHNS, CDR2 SASEGT. The CDR3 is made up of 14 amino acids. Trimming took 1 base from V and 5 from J, leaving 11 bases between them. This CDR3 reads CASSEGWGGTEAFF. CDR3 bases: TGTGCCAGCAGTGAAGGTTGGGGCGGGACTGAAGCTTTCTTT.

This clonotype was counted only a few times. The CDR3 DNA reads TGTGCCAGCAGCTTAGGAGGGTTGCGAGGATATGGCTACACCTTC. Its protein is CASSLGGLRGYGYTF. The chain uses TRBV7-9 and TRBJ1-2; D is unresolved. CDR1 and CDR2 from the germline V gene are SEHNR and FQNEAQ (reference sequence). The CDR3 is 15 residues long. Trimming took off 1 base at V and 5 bases at J, with 14 bases between the two ends.

A word on this clonotype: One end of the junction fails to match germline, which may point to a read error. CDR3 in DNA: TGTGCTAGCAGAGAACACGGGGGATCTGGAAACACCATATATTTT. Protein: CASREHGGSGNTIYF. The chain combines TRBV7-7 with TRBJ1-3; tentative D call: TRBD1 (5 bases). CDR3 length equals 15 residues. The germline V gene encodes CDR1 SSHAT and CDR2 FNYEAQ (reference sequence).